The T cell receptor (beta chain) described here comes from a study of cytomegalovirus exposure and HLA in healthy donors. Whole-study findings and limits: V- and J-gene trimming in TCR beta was tied to a missense DCLRE1C variant by an analysis performed later.

The PCR ran on 60 Vbeta and 13 Jbeta primers. Clones were read by immunoSEQ multiplex PCR, and TCRdb kept only the in-frame ones, dropping some. The sample consists of about 180,000 clones, about 69% of them appearing once. Germline V gene lookup returns CDR1 SGHAT and CDR2 FQNNGV. V lost 5 bases, J lost 9 bases, and 11 bases lay in between. The CDR3 spans 12 residues. In its sample, this clone was seen a few times. Its antigen is still unknown. The material sequenced was PBMCs. This chain joins TRBV11-2 and TRBJ2-1; weak D call: TRBD2 (6 bases). This clonotype was sampled from a human donor in good health. The chain's CDR3 is CASSLGGCEQFF. The DNA for the CDR3 is TGTGCCAGCAGCCTGGGGGGATGTGAGCAGTTCTTC.